These 12 T cell receptor beta chains were all obtained from the same sample, sequenced in a study of technical replicates of blood from a handful of donors. The data were produced by immunoSEQ multiplex PCR, yet TCRdb's version contains in-frame clones alone and is incomplete. The sample has 59,000 or so clones, about 93% seen once. Sequencing was carried out using PBMCs. These receptors were taken from a human donor in good health. Some clones in this sample may be carry-over from other donors' samples.

The chain recombines TRBV6-5 with TRBJ1-2; possibly TRBD1 for D (5 bases). The V gene lost 8 bases and the J gene lost 7 bases, with 17 bases spanning the gap. CDR1 and CDR2 from the germline V gene are MNHEY and SVGAGI. The CDR3 covers 13 residues. The CDR3, as DNA: TGTGCCAGCCATAAGGCGGGGGGGGGTGGCTACACCTTC. Its translation is CASHKAGGGGYTF.

V and J are TRBV10-3 and TRBJ2-2, with TRBD2 matching 7 bases. The CDR3 loop spans 16 amino acids. Germline CDR1 and CDR2: ENHRY and SYGVKD. Trimming cost V 8 bases and J 2 bases; bases outside gene matches: 11. The CDR3 nucleotides are TGTGCCATCTCCCAAGTGGCTAGCGGAAACACCGGGGAGCTGTTTTTT. Translating gives CAISQVASGNTGELFF.

The V call is TRBV5-6, the J call TRBJ1-3, with D hard to call. The CDR3 runs 16 residues. V was shortened by 1 base and J by 1 base, with 12 bases between the two germline ends. CDR1 and CDR2 (germline): SGHDT, YYEEEE. The CDR3 here is CASSLRRESSGNTIYF. CDR3 DNA: TGTGCCAGCAGCTTGAGAAGGGAGTCGTCTGGAAACACCATATATTTT.

A remark on this clone: At the DNA level, this CDR3 is encoded by other sequences in the same sample as well. The chain links TRBV4-3 to TRBJ2-7; weak D call: TRBD1 (6 bases). The CDR3 contains 14 residues. V shed 0 bases and J shed 0 bases, with 6 bases lying between them. Germline V gene sequence: CDR1 LGHNA, CDR2 YSLEER. The CDR3 sequence is CASSQDRGSYEQYF. The CDR3 DNA reads TGCGCCAGCAGCCAAGACAGGGGCTCCTACGAGCAGTACTTC.

The rearrangement links TRBV5-1 to TRBJ2-3; the match to TRBD1 covers 8 bases. The CDR3 has 14 residues. Germline values: CDR1 SGHRS, CDR2 YFSETQ. Trimming took 4 bases from V and 0 from J; bases not matched to a gene: 1. CDR3 nucleotides: TGCGCCAGCAGCCAGGGGGCTAGCACAGATACGCAGTATTTT. It yields the protein CASSQGASTDTQYF. Complete variable domain (other parts from reference TRBV5-1 and TRBJ2-3): KAGVTQTPRYLIKTRGQQVTLSCSPISGHRSVSWYQQTPGQGLQFLFEYFSETQRNKGNFPGRFSGRQFSNSRSEMNVSTLELGDSALYLCASSQGASTDTQYFGPGTRLTVL.

This clone was counted a few times. The gene calls are TRBV7-2 and TRBJ2-7; 8 positions agree with TRBD2. The CDR3 length is 16 residues. Germline V lookup: CDR1 SGHTA, CDR2 FQGNSA. Trimming cost V 4 bases and J 1 base; bases outside gene matches: 9. CDR3 DNA sequence: TGTGCCAGCAGCTCTAGGGGGACTAGGGGGTCCTACGAGCAGTACTTC. It codes for CASSSRGTRGSYEQYF.

V gene TRBV2 combines with J gene TRBJ2-6, with TRBD1 identical over 7 bases. The V and J ends lost 5 bases and 2 bases, in that order; junction bases with no gene match: 3. The CDR3 consists of 15 residues. The germline gives CDR1 SNHLY, CDR2 FYNNEI. CDR3 protein: CASSPGTAGANVLTF. In DNA, the CDR3 is TGTGCCAGCAGTCCCGGGACAGCTGGGGCCAACGTCCTGACTTTC.

This clone was recorded many times. The chain has TRBV5-1 and TRBJ2-2; tentative D call: TRBD1 (6 bases). CDR3 length: 15 amino acids. Germline V gene data show CDR1 as SGHRS and CDR2 as YFSETQ. V was trimmed by 1 base and J by 4 bases, leaving 11 bases between them. This CDR3 reads CASSLNRERTGELFF. The CDR3 coding sequence is TGCGCCAGCAGCTTGAACAGGGAACGCACCGGGGAGCTGTTTTTT.

The chain has TRBV7-2 and TRBJ2-5; maybe TRBD2 (6 bases). The CDR3 covers 16 residues. V was trimmed by 0 bases and J by 4 bases, leaving 15 bases between them. Germline V lookup: CDR1 SGHTA, CDR2 FQGNSA. CDR3 region: CASSLAGSGPSETQYF. The DNA of the CDR3 is TGTGCCAGCAGCTTAGCGGGTAGCGGCCCTTCAGAGACCCAGTACTTC.

The rearrangement joins TRBV7-8 to TRBJ2-5, with D possibly TRBD2 on 6 matching bases. The CDR3 contains 13 residues. CDR1 and CDR2 (germline): SGHVS, FQNEAQ. Trimming stripped 6 bases from V and 5 bases from J, with 13 bases between. DNA for the CDR3: TGTGCCAGCAGGCAGCGGGCCACGGAGACCCAGTACTTC. Protein: CASRQRATETQYF.

The chain carries TRBV10-3 and TRBJ2-7; a weak D match, TRBD1 (6 bases). Germline V lookup: CDR1 ENHRY, CDR2 SYGVKD. The V and J ends lost 3 bases and 3 bases respectively, with 9 bases between them. The CDR3 contains 13 residues. The CDR3 DNA reads as TGTGCCATCAGTGACAGGGGTGACTACGAGCAGTACTTC. It is translated as CAISDRGDYEQYF.

This clone came up once. The chain carries TRBV7-8 and TRBJ1-6; no clear D. V lost 5 bases to trimming and J lost 6 bases, with 14 bases between them. CDR1 is SGHVS, CDR2 FQNEAQ, per germline. The length of the CDR3 is 15 residues. CDR3 DNA sequence: TGTGCCAGCAGCGGTACGACCGGGAGTAATTCACCCCTCCACTTT. Translation: CASSGTTGSNSPLHF.